These 19 T cell receptor beta chains were sequenced from one sample in a study of blood T cell repertoires in COVID-19. Repertoires were generated with immunoSEQ multiplex PCR, while TCRdb's copy carries only in-frame clones and drops some. The sample includes over 150,000 clones, 84% of them seen just once. The sample taken for sequencing was peripheral blood. These receptors all stem from a human donor in a cohort sampled during active COVID-19.

The gene calls are TRBV28 and TRBJ1-1, with D unclear. Germline CDR1 reads MDHEN; CDR2 reads SYDVKM. The V gene lost 5 bases and the J gene lost 7 bases, with 5 bases spanning the gap. This CDR3 has 10 amino acids. CDR3 bases: TGTGCCAGCAGTGCAGGTGAAGCTTTCTTT. Its translation: CASSAGEAFF. The entire variable domain, with the rest obtained from reference TRBV28 and TRBJ1-1, is as follows: DVKVTQSSRYLVKRTGEKVFLECVQDMDHENMFWYRQDPGLGLRLIYFSYDVKMKEKGDIPEGYSVSREKKERFSLILESASTNQTSMYLCASSAGEAFFGQGTRLTVV.

This chain links TRBV3-1 (or the pseudogene TRBV3-2) with TRBJ1-1; 8 bases line up with TRBD1. J lost 8 bases, V lost 4 bases, and 9 bases had no gene match. CDR1 is LGHDT, CDR2 YNNKEL, per germline (reference sequence). CDR3 length: 14 residues. As DNA, the CDR3 is TGTGCCAGCAGCCGATCACAGGGGGTCGGGGAAGCTTTCTTT. This gives the protein CASSRSQGVGEAFF.

Concerning this clone: Other DNA sequences in this specimen translate into the identical CDR3. V usage is TRBV5-4 and J usage is TRBJ2-7; 9 bases agree with TRBD2. The CDR3 runs 15 residues. The ends lost 0 bases at V and 4 bases at J; junction bases unmatched: 5. Germline V gives CDR1 SGHNT, CDR2 YYREEE (reference sequence). The CDR3 bases are TGTGCCAGCAGCTTGGGCTTAGCGGGAGTGTACGAGCAGTACTTC. As protein: CASSLGLAGVYEQYF. The full variable domain, its missing parts supplied by reference TRBV5-4 and TRBJ2-7, is ETGVTQSPTHLIKTRGQQVTLRCSSQSGHNTVSWYQQALGQGPQFIFQYYREEENGRGNFPPRFSGLQFPNYSSELNVNALELDDSALYLCASSLGLAGVYEQYFGPGTRLTVT.

The chain links TRBV29-1 to TRBJ1-3, with a possible D match to TRBD1 (6 bases). CDR3 length: 15 amino acids. Germline lookup yields CDR1 SQVTM and CDR2 ANQGSEA. The germline V and J ends were trimmed by 6 bases and 4 bases, with 19 bases remaining between them. Written as DNA, the CDR3 is TGCAGCGTCGATGAGGGGCCGACAGGAGGAAACACCATATATTTT. This gives the protein CSVDEGPTGGNTIYF.

The gene calls are TRBV5-1 and TRBJ2-1; D remains ambiguous. Germline V gene sequence: CDR1 SGHRS, CDR2 YFSETQ. V was clipped by 7 bases and J by 6 bases, with 20 bases between them. The CDR3 has 15 amino acids. As DNA, the CDR3 is TGCGCCAGCGCGGCGGTACCCCGGATTGGCAATGAGCAGTTCTTC. It codes for CASAAVPRIGNEQFF.

The chain employs TRBV6-6 and TRBJ1-5; TRBD1 is a possible D gene (5 bases). The germline CDR1 and CDR2 sequences are MNHNY and SVGAGI (reference sequence). This CDR3 has 13 residues. Trimming removed 6 bases from V and 7 bases from J, with 13 bases in between. The DNA of the CDR3 is TGTGCCAGCAGCCTGGAGGGGCAGCAGCCCCAGCATTTT. It translates to CASSLEGQQPQHF.

The CDR3 loop is CASIGGTGELFF. CDR3 DNA sequence: TGTGCCAGCATTGGGGGGACCGGGGAGCTGTTTTTT. The rearrangement uses TRBV2 and TRBJ2-2; D perhaps matches TRBD2 (6 bases). V was cut by 7 bases and J by 5 bases, with 8 bases left in between. Germline CDR1 reads SNHLY; CDR2 reads FYNNEI. The CDR3 length is 12 residues.

V and J are TRBV5-1 and TRBJ2-2; 11 bases agree with TRBD2. Germline CDR1 and CDR2: SGHRS and YFSETQ. This CDR3 is 17 amino acids long. V shed 3 bases and J 5 bases; nucleotides not matched to a gene: 9. CDR3 DNA sequence: TGCGCCAGCAGCTACGCCCTAGCGGGAGGTGGGACCGGGGAGCTGTTTTTT. Its protein product is CASSYALAGGGTGELFF.

This rearrangement joins TRBV11-2 to TRBJ2-1, with 7 bases that match TRBD2. From germline, CDR1 is SGHAT and CDR2 FQNNGV. This CDR3 has 14 residues. J gave up 15 bases and V 0 bases, and 11 bases lay outside the gene matches. CDR3 protein: CASSLDFRRESAFF. DNA of the CDR3: TGTGCCAGCAGCTTAGACTTTAGGCGGGAGAGCGCGTTCTTC. Drawing the rest from reference TRBV11-2 and TRBJ2-1, the complete variable domain is EAGVAQSPRYKIIEKRQSVAFWCNPISGHATLYWYQQILGQGPKLLIQFQNNGVVDDSQLPKDRFSAERLKGVDSTLKIQPAKLEDSAVYLCASSLDFRRESAFFGPGTRLTVL.

The V call is TRBV2, the J call TRBJ2-1; D not certain. Per the germline V gene, CDR1 is SNHLY and CDR2 is FYNNEI. This CDR3 has 11 residues. Trimming took 7 bases from V and 8 from J, leaving 9 bases between them. The CDR3 region has the DNA TGTGCCAGCATCCTCTATGATGAGCAGTTCTTC. This sequence encodes CASILYDEQFF.

This chain connects TRBV5-1 to TRBJ2-1; 13 bases map to TRBD2. Germline lookup yields CDR1 SGHRS and CDR2 YFSETQ. Trimming cost V 0 bases and J 4 bases; bases outside gene matches: 4. The CDR3 has 17 amino acids. CDR3 loop: CASSLGGLAGVYNEQFF. CDR3 coding DNA: TGCGCCAGCAGCTTGGGAGGACTAGCGGGAGTTTACAATGAGCAGTTCTTC.

The rearrangement joins TRBV7-9 to TRBJ2-7; 7 nucleotides match TRBD2. Germline CDR1 SEHNR, CDR2 FQNEAQ (reference sequence). The V and J ends lost 6 bases and 2 bases, in that order; junction bases with no gene match: 4. This CDR3 contains 13 residues. In nucleotides, the CDR3 is TGTGCCAGCAGATCGGGACTAACCTACGAGCAGTACTTC. This sequence encodes CASRSGLTYEQYF.

The chain links TRBV19 to TRBJ1-5, with 8 bases lining up with TRBD1. V was clipped by 4 bases and J by 6 bases; unmatched bases: 5. The CDR3 is 14 residues long. In germline, CDR1 is LNHDA, CDR2 SQIVND (reference sequence). The CDR3 region is CASSTRGQGQPQHF. CDR3 nucleotide sequence: TGTGCCAGTAGTACCAGGGGGCAGGGTCAGCCCCAGCATTTT.

This clone was counted between two and nine times. The rearrangement joins TRBV15 to TRBJ1-5; 10 bases map to TRBD1. There are 17 residues in the CDR3. Trimming at V came to 0 bases and at J to 6 bases, leaving 8 bases not matched to a gene. Germline CDR1 is LNHNV and CDR2 is YYDKDF (reference sequence). Here the CDR3 reads CATSRDARQGAGQPQHF. The CDR3 region has the DNA TGTGCCACCAGCAGAGACGCCCGACAGGGGGCGGGTCAGCCCCAGCATTTT.

The gene calls are TRBV18 and TRBJ1-6; D is ambiguous. Germline CDR1 and CDR2: KGHSH and LQKENI. V lost 4 bases and J lost 8, with 9 bases in between. The CDR3 sequence is 13 residues long. Written as DNA, the CDR3 is TGTGCCAGCTCACTTGGGCCAGATTCACCCCTCCACTTT. It yields the protein CASSLGPDSPLHF.

The CDR3 spells CASRPPTGLYEQYF. The DNA of the CDR3 is TGTGCCAGCAGGCCTCCGACAGGGTTGTACGAGCAGTACTTC. The chain joins TRBV6-6 to TRBJ2-7; 7 nucleotides align to TRBD1. The V gene end was trimmed by 6 bases and the J gene end by 4 bases; junction bases not matched to a gene: 9. The CDR3 is made up of 14 amino acids. Germline V lookup: CDR1 MNHNY, CDR2 SVGAGI (reference sequence).

V usage is TRBV18 and J usage is TRBJ1-3; D call uncertain. This CDR3 spans 15 amino acids. Germline CDR1 and CDR2: KGHSH and LQKENI. Trimming left V 1 base short and J 0 bases short, with 7 bases between. CDR3 in amino acids: CASSPQPYSGNTIYF. In DNA, the CDR3 is TGTGCCAGCTCACCACAGCCGTACTCTGGAAACACCATATATTTT.

The chain carries TRBV7-9 and TRBJ2-1; TRBD1 matches at 8 bases. The CDR3 is 13 amino acids. The V gene end was trimmed by 5 bases and the J gene end by 3 bases; junction bases not matched to a gene: 0. The germline V gene encodes CDR1 SEHNR and CDR2 FQNEAQ (reference sequence). As DNA, the CDR3 is TGTGCCAGCAGCGGACAGGGCTACAATGAGCAGTTCTTC. This codes for CASSGQGYNEQFF.

J is TRBJ2-3 and V is TRBV5-1; 8 bases match TRBD2. V gave up 0 bases and J gave up 6 bases; unmatched junction bases: 9. The CDR3 sequence is 16 residues long. Germline V lookup: CDR1 SGHRS, CDR2 YFSETQ. CDR3 nucleotides: TGCGCCAGCAGCTTGGGGGGGACTAGTATGCTTGATACGCAGTATTTT. The encoded protein is CASSLGGTSMLDTQYF.